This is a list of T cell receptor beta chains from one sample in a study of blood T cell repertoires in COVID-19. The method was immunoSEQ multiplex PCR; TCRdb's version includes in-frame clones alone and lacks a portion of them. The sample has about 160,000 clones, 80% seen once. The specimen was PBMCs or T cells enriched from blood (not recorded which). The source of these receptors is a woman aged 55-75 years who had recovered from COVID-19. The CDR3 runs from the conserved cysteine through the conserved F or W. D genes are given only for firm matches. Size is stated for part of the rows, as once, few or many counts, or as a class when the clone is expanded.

CASSLSPTPGVETQYF	TGCGCCAGCAGCTTGTCCCCCACCCCAGGGGTGGAGACCCAGTACTTC	NA	TRBV5-1	TRBJ2-5	once
CASSEGQVTDTQYF	TGTGCCAGCAGTGAAGGTCAGGTCACAGATACGCAGTATTTT	NA	TRBV2	TRBJ2-3	NA
CASSFGTGVGETQYF	TGTGCCAGCAGCTTCGGGACAGGGGTGGGGGAGACCCAGTACTTC	TRBD1	TRBV7-3	TRBJ2-5	NA
CASSIVGDRVLGTEAFF	TGTGCCAGTAGTATAGTGGGGGACAGGGTGCTCGGCACTGAAGCTTTCTTT	TRBD1	TRBV19	TRBJ1-1	NA
CASSSPSGGNWAKNIQYF	TGTGCCAGCAGCTCACCTAGCGGGGGGAATTGGGCCAAAAACATTCAGTACTTC	TRBD2	TRBV7-8	TRBJ2-4	NA
CSVATGGLETQYF	TGCAGCGTGGCCACAGGGGGCTTGGAGACCCAGTACTTC	TRBD1	TRBV29-1	TRBJ2-5	NA
CASSARRGTSGNTIYF	TGTGCCAGCAGCGCCCGACGGGGGACCTCTGGAAACACCATATATTTT	NA	TRBV3-1/TRBV3-2	TRBJ1-3	few
CSARQGYEQYF	TGCAGTGCTAGACAGGGTTACGAGCAGTACTTC	NA	TRBV20-1	TRBJ2-7	few
CASSLGTGFFGQYF	TGTGCCAGCAGCTTAGGAACAGGGTTTTTCGGGCAGTACTTC	NA	TRBV11-2	TRBJ2-7	NA
CASSLGRGTNEKLFF	TGCGCCAGCAGCTTAGGCAGGGGAACTAATGAAAAACTGTTTTTT	NA	TRBV5-1	TRBJ1-4	NA
CASSFMNTEAFF	TGTGCCAGCAGCTTCATGAACACTGAAGCTTTCTTT	NA	TRBV7-9	TRBJ1-1	NA
CASSGTDYSNQPQHF	TGTGCCAGCTCCGGGACAGACTATAGCAATCAGCCCCAGCATTTT	TRBD1	TRBV18	TRBJ1-5	few
CASSADGGANNQPQHF	TGTGCCAGCAGCGCCGACGGAGGGGCGAACAATCAGCCCCAGCATTTT	NA	TRBV9	TRBJ1-5	NA
CASARQVGEQYF	TGCGCCAGCGCAAGACAGGTTGGGGAGCAGTACTTC	NA	TRBV5-1	TRBJ2-7	NA
CASSPGQAGARSAEAFF	TGTGCCAGCTCACCGGGTCAAGCGGGGGCGCGAAGCGCTGAAGCTTTCTTT	NA	TRBV18	TRBJ1-1	NA
CASRRVGGRDYEQYF	TGTGCCAGCAGGAGGGTGGGGGGGCGAGACTACGAGCAGTACTTC	NA	TRBV6-5	TRBJ2-7	NA
CASRDRERYSNQPQHF	TGTGCCAGCAGGGACAGGGAGCGTTATAGCAATCAGCCCCAGCATTTT	TRBD1	TRBV2	TRBJ1-5	NA
CASSFGGLEKLFF	TGTGCCAGCAGTTTTGGCGGCCTCGAAAAACTGTTTTTT	NA	TRBV27	TRBJ1-4	NA
CASSLYGGHSNQPQHF	TGTGCCAGCAGTTTATACGGGGGGCATAGCAATCAGCCCCAGCATTTT	NA	TRBV27	TRBJ1-5	NA
CASSSQTHDTGELFF	TGTGCCAGCAGCTCTCAGACACATGACACCGGGGAGCTGTTTTTT	NA	TRBV5-5	TRBJ2-2	NA
CASSYSTGQPQHF	TGTGCCAGCAGTTACTCGACAGGGCAGCCCCAGCATTTT	TRBD1	TRBV6-2/TRBV6-3	TRBJ1-5	many
CASSDDRGRSGYTF	TGCGCCAGCAGCGACGACAGGGGAAGGAGTGGCTACACCTTC	TRBD1	TRBV5-1	TRBJ1-2	NA
CASSPNGQGTDTQYF	TGTGCCAGCAGCCCTAATGGACAGGGCACAGATACGCAGTATTTT	TRBD1	TRBV7-2	TRBJ2-3	NA
CASSQRSGYNTEAFF	TGCGCCAGCAGCCAGAGATCGGGGTACAACACTGAAGCTTTCTTT	NA	TRBV5-1	TRBJ1-1	NA
CASSLRLAGAAYNEQFF	TGTGCCAGCAGTTTGAGGCTAGCGGGGGCCGCGTACAATGAGCAGTTCTTC	TRBD2	TRBV27	TRBJ2-1	NA
CASSLGNRGSHSPLHF	TGTGCCAGCAGCTTGGGAAACAGGGGTTCTCATTCACCCCTCCACTTT	TRBD1	TRBV7-6	TRBJ1-6	NA
CSVGLAGGDGEQFF	TGCAGCGTTGGACTAGCGGGGGGGGATGGTGAGCAGTTCTTC	TRBD2	TRBV29-1	TRBJ2-1	NA
CASSLGAWGNQPQHF	TGTGCCAGCAGCCTGGGCGCGTGGGGCAATCAGCCCCAGCATTTT	NA	TRBV9	TRBJ1-5	NA
CASSLSWERSSPLHF	TGTGCCAGCAGTTTATCCTGGGAGAGGAGTTCACCCCTCCACTTT	NA	TRBV27	TRBJ1-6	NA
CASSLGTGGFLETQYF	TGTGCCAGCAGCTTAGGGACAGGGGGTTTTCTTGAGACCCAGTACTTC	TRBD1	TRBV7-3	TRBJ2-5	NA
CAWSVRGGTYEQYF	TGTGCCTGGAGTGTACGGGGAGGAACCTACGAGCAGTACTTC	NA	TRBV30	TRBJ2-7	NA
CASSRDRVQGSPLHF	TGTGCCAGCTCACGAGACAGGGTCCAGGGATCACCCCTCCACTTT	TRBD1	TRBV18	TRBJ1-6	few
CASSISLSSGNTIYF	TGTGCCAGCAGTATAAGCTTAAGCTCTGGAAACACCATATATTTT	NA	TRBV6-5	TRBJ1-3	NA
CASSAVQGTTEAFF	TGTGCCAGCAGTGCCGTACAGGGAACGACTGAAGCTTTCTTT	NA	TRBV6-4	TRBJ1-1	large
CAWTAGFNQPQHF	TGTGCCTGGACAGCGGGGTTTAATCAGCCCCAGCATTTT	NA	TRBV30	TRBJ1-5	NA
CASSKESGADTEAFF	TGTGCCAGCAGCAAAGAGAGCGGGGCGGACACTGAAGCTTTCTTT	NA	TRBV21-1	TRBJ1-1	NA
CASSLSAGTNTEAFF	TGTGCCAGCAGTTTATCGGCAGGGACAAACACTGAAGCTTTCTTT	NA	TRBV27	TRBJ1-1	NA
CASSLGQYEAFF	TGCGCCAGCAGCCTGGGACAGTATGAAGCTTTCTTT	TRBD1	TRBV5-1	TRBJ1-1	NA
CASSASTYPDTQYF	TGTGCCAGCAGTGCTAGTACTTACCCAGATACGCAGTATTTT	NA	TRBV2	TRBJ2-3	once
CASSWTGGRNTEAFF	TGTGCCAGCAGCTGGACAGGGGGCCGGAACACTGAAGCTTTCTTT	TRBD1	TRBV5-4	TRBJ1-1	NA
CSVGASWDGYTF	TGCAGCGTTGGGGCATCATGGGATGGCTACACCTTC	NA	TRBV29-1	TRBJ1-2	NA
CASSASGTAYEQYF	TGTGCCAGCAGCGCCTCCGGGACAGCATACGAGCAGTACTTC	TRBD1	TRBV9	TRBJ2-7	NA
CASSLQGPQPQHF	TGTGCCAGCTCACTACAGGGGCCTCAGCCCCAGCATTTT	TRBD1	TRBV18	TRBJ1-5	once